This entry is about one T cell receptor (beta chain). What it binds is not known. The CDR3 is made up of 14 amino acids. The ends lost 6 bases at V and 4 bases at J; junction bases unmatched: 8. The data belong to a study of T cells after yellow fever vaccination. Findings and limits, study-wide: Abundant clonotypes from the bulk population could contaminate FACS-sorted repertoires.

TCRdb analysed the 5' RACE reads with MiXCR anew, one entry per CDR3 protein. The sample shows fewer than 450,000 distinct CDR3 sequences, approximately 10% of them seen only once. The rearrangement uses TRBV12-3 or TRBV12-4 and TRBJ2-7; TRBD2 matches at 8 bases. The source is a man between 18 and 35 years old who received the YFV17D yellow fever vaccine. The sample in question was PBMCs, obtained on the day of the first yellow fever vaccination. The CDR3: CASRTSGTRYEQYF. The CDR3 DNA is TGTGCCAGCAGAACGTCCGGGACTAGGTACGAGCAGTACTTC.